The sequence of this T cell receptor (beta chain) was determined in a study of cytomegalovirus exposure and HLA in healthy donors. It was with 60 Vbeta and 13 Jbeta primers that the PCR ran. Clones were sequenced by immunoSEQ multiplex PCR, and TCRdb holds only the in-frame ones, with some missing. This table has about 160,000 clones, about 86% appearing once. As regards this clone: Its specificity is unknown.

Trimming took 0 bases from V and 4 from J, leaving 10 bases between them. Germline-derived CDR1 and CDR2 are SGHVS and FQNEAQ. This CDR3 has 16 amino acids. Study-level findings and limits: Researchers counted 164 TCR beta chains as cytomegalovirus-associated. Excluded: some indistinguishable V segments such as TRBV6-2 and TRBV6-3. Among the most significant clusters, several appeared linked to common viral pathogens in a later analysis. CMV serostatus was the only recorded immune exposure for donors.

Material: PBMCs. The origin of this receptor is a woman aged 18-35 years in good health and CMV-seronegative. The genes are TRBV7-8 and TRBJ1-6, with D uncertain. The CDR3 DNA follows: TGTGCCAGCAGCTTAGCGCCGGGTTCTTATAATTCACCCCTCCACTTT. As protein: CASSLAPGSYNSPLHF.